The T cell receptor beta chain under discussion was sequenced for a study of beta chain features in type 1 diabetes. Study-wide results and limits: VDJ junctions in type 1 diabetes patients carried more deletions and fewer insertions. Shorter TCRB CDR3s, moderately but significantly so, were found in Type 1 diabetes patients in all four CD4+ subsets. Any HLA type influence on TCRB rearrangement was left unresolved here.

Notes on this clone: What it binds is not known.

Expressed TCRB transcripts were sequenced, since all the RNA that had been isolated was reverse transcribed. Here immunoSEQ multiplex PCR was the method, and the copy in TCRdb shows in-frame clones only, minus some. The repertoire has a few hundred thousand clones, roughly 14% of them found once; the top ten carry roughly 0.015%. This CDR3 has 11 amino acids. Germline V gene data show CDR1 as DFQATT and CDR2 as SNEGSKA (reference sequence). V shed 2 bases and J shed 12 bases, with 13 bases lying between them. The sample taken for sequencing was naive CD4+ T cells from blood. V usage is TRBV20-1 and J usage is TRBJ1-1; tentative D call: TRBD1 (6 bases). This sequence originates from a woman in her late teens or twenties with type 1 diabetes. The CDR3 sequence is CSARRQGSSFF. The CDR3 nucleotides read TGCAGTGCTAGACGGCAGGGGAGTTCTTTCTTT.